A single T cell receptor beta chain is shown here with its context. CDR3 size: 14 residues. V was shortened by 5 bases and J by 7 bases, with 18 bases between the two germline ends. CDR1 SEHNR and CDR2 FQNEAQ come from the germline V gene (reference sequence). Random hexamers primed reverse transcription of roughly 0.5 to 1 ug RNA. An immunoSEQ multiplex PCR amplified TCR beta CDR3 over 54 Vbeta and 13 Jbeta. MiXCR was run by TCRdb on the immunoSEQ multiplex PCR reads, yielding one entry per CDR3 protein. The data show around 20,000 distinct CDR3 sequences, around 96% seen once. The entry originates in a study of CD8 T cells in Susac syndrome. Sequencing targeted TCR beta in T cells from blood (CD8+ and CD4+). Purification of the CD8+ and CD4+ T cells relied on negative isolation, and TEMRA cells underwent FACS enrichment.

The clonotype was recovered from a human donor in good health. J is TRBJ2-7 and V is TRBV7-9, with D tentatively TRBD2 (5 bases). The specimen was CD8+ T cells from PBMCs. The CDR3 spells CASSPGTLSGEQYF. Written as DNA, the CDR3 is TGTGCCAGCAGCCCGGGAACACTGAGCGGAGAGCAGTACTTC.